This record looks at one T cell receptor beta chain sequence and its context. The antigen is undetermined. The data stem from a study of cytomegalovirus exposure and HLA in healthy donors. Across the whole study: Prior work identified around 110 million unique TCR beta sequences in some 200 million T cells. Notes on the study in general: What a later analysis reportedly showed was that an Asian-associated ancestry cluster had fewer N-insertions than the roughly 670-donor mean. Reported results showed that the classifier diagnosed cytomegalovirus status with high specificity and sensitivity.

CDR3 size: 14 residues. Germline V CDR1 and CDR2: KGHSY, FQNENV. With 1 base removed from V and 4 bases from J, the gap between germline ends came to 8 bases. Primers included in the PCR were 60 Vbeta and 13 Jbeta primers. TCRdb keeps only in-frame clones here, not all; method: immunoSEQ multiplex PCR. The data show about 200,000 clones, with almost 85% seen just once and less than 2.5% held by the top ten. Sequenced input: PBMCs. The chain carries TRBV16 and TRBJ1-5; D call uncertain. The sequence was collected from a woman between 45 and 60 years old in good health and CMV-seronegative. The chain's CDR3 is CASSQFGGNQPQHF. The CDR3 nucleotides read TGTGCCAGCAGCCAATTCGGAGGGAATCAGCCCCAGCATTTT.